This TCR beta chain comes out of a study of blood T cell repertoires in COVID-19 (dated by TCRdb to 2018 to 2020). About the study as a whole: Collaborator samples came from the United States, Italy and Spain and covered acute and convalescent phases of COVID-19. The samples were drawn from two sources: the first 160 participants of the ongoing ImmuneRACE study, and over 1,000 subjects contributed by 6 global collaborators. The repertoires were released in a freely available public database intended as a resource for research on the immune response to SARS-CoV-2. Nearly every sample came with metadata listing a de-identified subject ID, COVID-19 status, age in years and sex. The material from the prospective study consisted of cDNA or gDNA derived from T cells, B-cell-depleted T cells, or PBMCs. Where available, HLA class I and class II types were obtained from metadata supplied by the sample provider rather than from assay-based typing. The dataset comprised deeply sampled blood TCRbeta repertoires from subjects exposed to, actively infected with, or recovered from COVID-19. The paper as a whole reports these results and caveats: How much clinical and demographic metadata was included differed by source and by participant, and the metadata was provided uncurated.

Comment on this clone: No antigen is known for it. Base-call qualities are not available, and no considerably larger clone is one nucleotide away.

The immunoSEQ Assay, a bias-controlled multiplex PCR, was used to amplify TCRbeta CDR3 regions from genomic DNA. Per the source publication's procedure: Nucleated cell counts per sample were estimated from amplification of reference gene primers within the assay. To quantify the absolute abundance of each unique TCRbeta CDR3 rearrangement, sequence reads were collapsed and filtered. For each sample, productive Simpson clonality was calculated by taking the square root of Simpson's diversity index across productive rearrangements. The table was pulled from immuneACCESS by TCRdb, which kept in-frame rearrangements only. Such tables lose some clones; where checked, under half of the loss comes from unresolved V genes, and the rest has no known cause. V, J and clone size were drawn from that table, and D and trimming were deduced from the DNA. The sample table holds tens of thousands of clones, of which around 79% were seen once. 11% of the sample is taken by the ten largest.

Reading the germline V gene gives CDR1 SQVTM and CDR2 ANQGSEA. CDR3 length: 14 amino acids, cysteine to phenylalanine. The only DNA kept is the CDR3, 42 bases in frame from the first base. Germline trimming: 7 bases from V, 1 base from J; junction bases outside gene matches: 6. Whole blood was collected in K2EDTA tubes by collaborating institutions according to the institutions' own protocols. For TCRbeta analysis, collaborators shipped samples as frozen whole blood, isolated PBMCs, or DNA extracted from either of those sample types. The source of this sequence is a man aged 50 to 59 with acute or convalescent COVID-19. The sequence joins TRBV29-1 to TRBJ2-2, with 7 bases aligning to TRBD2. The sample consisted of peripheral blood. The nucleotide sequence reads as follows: TGCAGCGCACGTACTAGCGAGAACACCGGGGAGCTGTTTTTT. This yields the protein CSARTSENTGELFF.